This is a list of T cell receptor beta chains from one sample in a study of memory CD8 T cells in hepatitis C reinfection. The protocol was immunoSEQ multiplex PCR, while the TCRdb copy is restricted to in-frame clones and leaves out a portion. Altogether just over 45,000 clones are present, approximately 92% being singletons, with the ten largest covering roughly 0.7%. Sequenced sample: naive CD8+ T cells sorted from blood. Source of these receptors: a man between 18 and 29 years old with hepatitis C virus infection. Both conserved end residues are part of each CDR3. A D gene is named only where the DNA matches it firmly. Rows may omit the clone size; those that give it use once, few, many or a size class.

D,J,V,size,CDR3,DNA
.,TRBJ2-2,TRBV6-5,.,CASTAVTGELFF,TGTGCCAGCACTGCAGTTACCGGGGAGCTGTTTTTT
.,TRBJ2-7,TRBV27,.,CASSARGGYEQYF,TGTGCCAGCAGTGCCCGGGGAGGTTACGAGCAGTACTTC
.,TRBJ1-1,TRBV7-9,once,CASSLLQGNTEAFF,TGTGCCAGCAGCTTATTACAGGGGAACACTGAAGCTTTCTTT
TRBD2,TRBJ2-1,TRBV27,.,CASSLAAGFRYEQFF,TGTGCCAGCAGTTTGGCAGCGGGATTTCGTTATGAGCAGTTCTTC
.,TRBJ2-1,TRBV7-6,once,CASSLEAGPSYNEQFF,TGTGCCAGCAGCTTAGAGGCAGGGCCTTCCTACAATGAGCAGTTCTTC
.,TRBJ2-7,TRBV28,.,CASSFQWPKIDEQYF,TGTGCCAGCAGTTTTCAGTGGCCCAAGATCGACGAGCAGTACTTC
TRBD1,TRBJ1-2,TRBV27,.,CASSFTTGRKYGYTF,TGTGCCAGCAGTTTTACGACAGGGCGAAAATATGGCTACACCTTC
.,TRBJ2-3,TRBV9,.,CASSDGTYTDTQYF,TGTGCCAGCAGCGATGGGACTTACACAGATACGCAGTATTTT
.,TRBJ2-1,TRBV4-2,.,CASMGAGNEQFF,TGTGCCAGCATGGGCGCTGGGAATGAGCAGTTCTTC
TRBD1,TRBJ1-1,TRBV5-4,.,CASSLAAGGLNTEAFF,TGTGCCAGCAGCTTGGCAGCAGGGGGGCTGAACACTGAAGCTTTCTTT
.,TRBJ2-3,TRBV28,.,CASSFQDPSTDTQYF,TGTGCCAGCAGTTTCCAGGATCCCTCAACAGATACGCAGTATTTT
.,TRBJ1-1,TRBV21-1,.,CASSKILTEEAFF,TGTGCCAGCAGCAAGATACTTACGGAGGAAGCTTTCTTT
TRBD2,TRBJ2-7,TRBV19,.,CASSMTSGSYEQYF,TGTGCCAGTAGTATGACTAGCGGCTCCTACGAGCAGTACTTC
.,TRBJ2-3,TRBV29-1,.,CSVEDPRPPRTDTQYF,TGCAGCGTTGAAGATCCGAGGCCCCCGAGGACAGATACGCAGTATTTT
.,TRBJ1-3,TRBV4-1,.,CASSQFPQAWGNTIYF,TGCGCCAGCAGCCAATTCCCACAGGCCTGGGGAAACACCATATATTTT
.,TRBJ1-1,TRBV5-1,.,CASNEGMNTEAFF,TGCGCCAGCAATGAGGGCATGAACACTGAAGCTTTCTTT
TRBD1,TRBJ1-5,TRBV28,.,CASSLGAGGLRQPQHF,TGTGCCAGCAGTTTGGGCGCAGGGGGACTTAGACAGCCCCAGCATTTT
TRBD1,TRBJ1-4,TRBV5-1,.,CASAALETGDEKLFF,TGCGCCAGCGCAGCCTTGGAGACAGGGGATGAAAAACTGTTTTTT